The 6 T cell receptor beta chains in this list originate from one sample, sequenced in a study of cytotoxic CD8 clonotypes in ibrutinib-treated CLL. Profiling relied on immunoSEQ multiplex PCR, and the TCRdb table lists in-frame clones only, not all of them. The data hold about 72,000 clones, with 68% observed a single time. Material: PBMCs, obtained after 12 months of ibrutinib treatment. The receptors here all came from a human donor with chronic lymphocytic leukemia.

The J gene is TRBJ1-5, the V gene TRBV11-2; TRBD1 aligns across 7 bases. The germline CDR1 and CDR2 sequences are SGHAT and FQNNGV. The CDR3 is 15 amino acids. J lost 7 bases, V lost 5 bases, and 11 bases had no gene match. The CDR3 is CASSVTGKSDQPQHF. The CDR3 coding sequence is TGTGCCAGCAGCGTGACAGGGAAGTCGGACCAGCCCCAGCATTTT.

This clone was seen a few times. The CDR3 reads CASSRGQGGFGELFF. The DNA for the CDR3 is TGTGCCAGCAGCAGGGGACAGGGCGGATTCGGGGAGCTGTTTTTT. The V gene is TRBV5-4, the J gene TRBJ2-2; 9 bases agree with TRBD1. CDR3 length: 15 amino acids. Germline CDR1 reads SGHNT; CDR2 reads YYREEE (reference sequence). J was trimmed by 7 bases and V by 4 bases; bases with no gene match: 8.

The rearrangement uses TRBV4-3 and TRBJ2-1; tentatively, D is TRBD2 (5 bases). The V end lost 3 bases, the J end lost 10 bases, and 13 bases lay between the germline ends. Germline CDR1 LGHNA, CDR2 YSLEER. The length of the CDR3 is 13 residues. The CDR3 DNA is TGCGCCAGCAGCCACGATCGGTGGAGGGAGCAGTTCTTC. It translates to CASSHDRWREQFF.

In nucleotides, the CDR3 is TGCGCCAGCAGCCAAGATGGAGACTACGAGCAGTACTTC. Amino acids: CASSQDGDYEQYF. The rearrangement links TRBV4-1 to TRBJ2-7, with D hard to call. V was shortened by 0 bases and J by 3 bases, with 6 bases between the two germline ends. Per the germline V gene, CDR1 is MGHRA and CDR2 is YSYEKL. This CDR3 is built from 13 residues.

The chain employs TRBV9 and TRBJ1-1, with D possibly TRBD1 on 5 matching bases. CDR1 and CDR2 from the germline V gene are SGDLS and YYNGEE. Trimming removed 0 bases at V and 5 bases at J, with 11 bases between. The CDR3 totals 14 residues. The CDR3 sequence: CASSVDGGRTEAFF. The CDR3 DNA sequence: TGTGCCAGCAGCGTAGATGGGGGTAGGACTGAAGCTTTCTTT.

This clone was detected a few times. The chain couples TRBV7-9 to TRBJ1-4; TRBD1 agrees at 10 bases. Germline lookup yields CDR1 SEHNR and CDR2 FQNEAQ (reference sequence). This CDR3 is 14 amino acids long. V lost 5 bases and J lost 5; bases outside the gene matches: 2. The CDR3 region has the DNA TGTGCCAGCAGCCTGGGACAGGGGAATGAAAAACTGTTTTTT. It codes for CASSLGQGNEKLFF.